The present T cell receptor (beta chain) was sequenced within a study of cytomegalovirus exposure and HLA in healthy donors. The CDR3 has 16 amino acids. CDR1 is LGHNA and CDR2 is YNFKEQ in the germline V gene. Unmatched junction bases numbered 5, after V lost 0 bases and J lost 2 bases. Study outcomes and limitations: TCR beta chain V- and J-gene trimming was linked, in a later analysis, to a missense variant in DCLRE1C. It was reportedly the case that the classifier diagnosed cytomegalovirus status with high specificity and sensitivity.

PCR involved 60 Vbeta and 13 Jbeta primers. The table came from immunoSEQ multiplex PCR; TCRdb's copy has only in-frame clones and leaves some out. The sample has approximately 150,000 clones, over 75% seen once. As regards this clone: Its cognate antigen is unknown.

The TCR originated in a male donor in good health and CMV-seronegative. The rearrangement links TRBV4-2 to TRBJ2-7, with TRBD1 identical over 9 bases. The sample consisted of PBMCs. CDR3 coding DNA: TGTGCCAGCAGCCAAGATTCGGGACAGGGCGCCTACGAGCAGTACTTC. This sequence encodes CASSQDSGQGAYEQYF.